Below, 4 T cell receptor beta chains from the same sample are listed, as sequenced in a study of T cells in Graves' hyperthyroidism and ophthalmopathy. RNA transcripts gave rise to amplified TCR beta CDR3 regions. During a first-round RT-PCR of the TCR CDR3, the HTBI primer set was used. TCRdb called the multiplex PCR reads again in MiXCR, with one record for every CDR3 protein. The sample lists some 490,000 distinct CDR3 sequences, about 16% seen once, with 25% to 30% in the top ten. The specimen sequenced was blood. The origin of the receptors is a woman between 25 and 40 years old with Graves' ophthalmopathy.

This clonotype came up a few times. In DNA form, the CDR3 reads TGTGCCACCAGTAACACCGGGGAGCTGTTTTTT. Translating it yields CATSNTGELFF. The rearrangement joins TRBV15 to TRBJ2-2; D not resolved. Germline loops: CDR1 LNHNV, CDR2 YYDKDF (reference sequence). This CDR3 spans 11 amino acids. V was shortened by 6 bases and J by 2 bases, with 1 base between the two germline ends. The full variable domain, its missing parts supplied by reference TRBV15 and TRBJ2-2, is DAMVIQNPRYQVTQFGKPVTLSCSQTLNHNVMYWYQQKSSQAPKLLFHYYDKDFNNEADTPDNFQSRRPNTSFCFLDIRSPGLGDTAMYLCATSNTGELFFGEGSRLTVL.

This clonotype appeared once. The rearrangement links TRBV7-7 to TRBJ2-6; tentatively, D is TRBD2 (5 bases). Germline CDR1 and CDR2: SSHAT and FNYEAQ (reference sequence). The CDR3 consists of 19 residues. V was clipped by 5 bases and J by 2 bases, with 22 bases between them. The CDR3 reads CASSPWKRNNRAGANVLTF. Written as DNA, the CDR3 is TGTGCCAGCAGCCCCTGGAAGCGGAATAATCGCGCTGGGGCCAACGTCCTGACTTTC.

The CDR3 protein is CSAPHADGADTQYF. The CDR3 DNA is TGCAGTGCTCCCCACGCCGATGGGGCAGATACGCAGTATTTT. V gene TRBV20-1 combines with J gene TRBJ2-3; D is ambiguous. This CDR3 contains 14 residues. Between the trimmed V and J ends, which lost 5 bases and 4 bases, there was a span of 16 bases. Germline CDR1 reads DFQATT; CDR2 reads SNEGSKA (reference sequence).

This clonotype was seen repeatedly, ten times or more. The chain recombines TRBV29-1 with TRBJ1-1; D not resolved. This CDR3 is built from 13 residues. The V end lost 8 bases, the J end lost 0 bases, and 13 bases lay between the germline ends. Per the germline V gene, CDR1 is SQVTM and CDR2 is ANQGSEA. CDR3 sequence reads: CSPHERVNTEAFF. CDR3 DNA sequence: TGCAGCCCTCATGAGCGGGTGAACACTGAAGCTTTCTTT.